Listed here is a single TCR beta chain. Its target is not known. The source of the sample is a study of T-cell reconstitution after alpha-beta-depleted transplantation in children. Study-wide points: Some patients showed high day-60 TCRbeta diversity, which derived from surviving recipient T cells and thymic progenitors.

Preparation of the TCRbeta library was carried out with unique molecular identifiers. TCRdb recomputed calls from the PCR reads with MiXCR, one row per CDR3 protein. The sample yields 450,000 to 700,000 distinct CDR3 sequences, 27% seen once. The length of the CDR3 is 17 residues. The germline CDR1 and CDR2 sequences are MNHEY and SVGEGT. V dropped 5 bases and J dropped 8; count of bases not matched to a gene: 17. The clonotype originates from a boy younger than two with Wiskott-Aldrich syndrome, due to receive a stem cell transplant. Sequences were derived from PBMCs, sampled before TCRalphabeta/CD19-depleted stem cell transplant. This chain links TRBV6-2 or TRBV6-3 with TRBJ2-1; 8 nucleotides line up with TRBD2. Here the CDR3 DNA reads TGTGCCAGCAGTCCCATTTCCACTAGCGGCCGGTGGGATGAGCAGTTCTTC. Translated: CASSPISTSGRWDEQFF.